This TCR beta chain originates from a study of T cells in localized non-small cell lung cancer (dated by TCRdb to the early 2020s). For the study in its entirety: The study analyzed T cell repertoires of 236 early-stage NSCLC patients, comparing tumors and uninvolved tumor-adjacent lungs. All 220 or so NSCLC patients in the cohort were treatment-naive and had localized lung tumors that were resected. NSCLC patients had a mean age of roughly 64 years, and around 140 were male and 85 to 110 female.

Broader findings and caveats from the paper: Since the design was exploratory, TCR variables were selected using unadjusted p-values with no false-discovery rate correction. Longer overall survival was associated with higher T cell density in blood, whereas shorter survival was associated with higher clonality in adjacent lung. Uninvolved tumor-adjacent lung showed the highest T cell clonality, higher than tumor, which suggests more focused antigenic responses in the adjacent lung. Because multi-region tumor sequencing was not done, intratumor heterogeneity could not be ruled out. Of the top 100 tumor clones, a median of 57 were detected in paired uninvolved adjacent lung; approximately 28 were also among that lung's top 100.

The immunoSEQ Assay was used to sequence TCR beta CDR3 regions from DNA. Under the source paper's analysis protocol: To compute T cell density, TCR beta template counts were normalized to usable DNA, which was estimated by amplifying housekeeping genes. Using the preseqR package, richness was estimated by extrapolating to 120,000 templates for tissue samples and 400,000 templates for PBMC samples. Clonality was defined by subtracting Pielou's evenness from one. Differential abundance testing on productive amino-acid clonotypes, with a minimum total count of 5 and an alpha of 0.1, was used to identify tissue-enriched TCRs. The Jaccard Index and the Morisita Overlap Index were used to measure how much the repertoires overlapped between compartments. GLIPH grouped TCR beta CDR3s together with public tetramer-defined viral CDR3s, and a viral motif had to include at least three viral sequences and show V-gene enrichment. The table comes from immuneACCESS by way of TCRdb, which keeps in-frame sequences with V and J called. Part of the clones is missing from these tables; in studies checked, under half for an unresolved V gene and the rest for unknown reasons. That table furnishes V, J and clone size, whereas the DNA furnished D and trimming. Counted in this sample were about 24,000 clones; more than 85% of them appeared once. The ten largest account for approximately 14% of the sample.

At diagnosis, peripheral blood, uninvolved tumor-adjacent lung and tumor were collected and were preserved as a mix of fresh-frozen and FFPE material. For TCR repertoire profiling, blood samples were analyzed in the form of peripheral blood mononuclear cells. On this clone: Which antigen it targets is not known. Base qualities are not provided; no much larger clone lies one nucleotide away.

The cysteine opens and the phenylalanine closes a CDR3 of 14 amino acids. The CDR3 DNA has 42 bases and is translated from base 1. For this chain, trimming is 6 bases at the V end and 7 bases at the J end, and the number of junction bases without a gene match is 6. In the germline V gene (reference sequence), CDR1 corresponds to SGHNT and CDR2 to YYREEE. The V and J genes are TRBV5-4 and TRBJ2-1, with 11 bases aligning to TRBD2. This clonotype was sampled from a man between 40 and 70 years old with stage III squamous cell lung carcinoma. Sequenced material: peripheral blood, taken before any cancer treatment. The DNA reads TGTGCCAGCACCCTAGCGGGAGGATGGAATGAGCAGTTCTTC. Its protein is CASTLAGGWNEQFF.